The entry that follows covers one T cell receptor beta chain sequence. The entry originates in a study of blood T cells in healthy people across ages. Primed by a sample-barcoded 5' primer and a J-beta primer mix, a second PCR proceeded for about 6 to 12 cycles. A minimum of 2.5 million CDR3-containing paired-end reads was obtained for each sample. Via MiXCR, TCRdb re-called the 5' RACE reads, giving one row per CDR3 protein. The sample has around 800,000 distinct CDR3 sequences; roughly 26% are singletons. These data were likewise used in another study, on T cells of mothers and their children.

The receptor was derived from a boy aged 5-17 years in good health. The sequenced material came from blood.

CDR3 sequence (DNA): TGTGCCAGCAGGCCAGGGGGCAGTGGTCAGCCCCAGCATTTT. Its translation: CASRPGGSGQPQHF. The chain has TRBV6-5 and TRBJ1-5; 8 nucleotides line up with TRBD1. The CDR3 extends over 14 amino acids. The trim removed 6 bases at V and 6 bases at J, leaving 7 bases unmatched. Germline-derived CDR1 and CDR2 are MNHEY and SVGAGI.